A selection of T cell receptor beta chains follows, all from one sample in a study of T-cell memory formation after mild COVID-19. In TCRdb, the 5' RACE reads were re-called with MiXCR into one record per CDR3 protein. The data hold 300,000 or so distinct CDR3 sequences, with approximately 15% observed a single time. Sequencing was carried out using PBMCs or a T cell subset sorted from them (not recorded which). These receptors were taken from a man aged 18 to 30 who had mild COVID-19 (a few samples of this study predate the infection). Cell type and time point are not known. Each CDR3 is given with its conserved first and last residue. D genes are given only for firm matches. Size tells how often a clone was seen (once, few, many) or the class of an expanded clone, and some rows leave it out.

v_call: TRBV4-1; d_call: TRBD2; clone_size: .; j_call: TRBJ2-5; cdr3_aa: CASSQDVGGGLKTQYF; cdr3_nt: TGCGCCAGCAGCCAAGATGTTGGCGGGGGGTTGAAGACCCAGTACTTC
v_call: TRBV20-1; d_call: .; clone_size: .; j_call: TRBJ1-1; cdr3_aa: CSAPPAGSTEAFF; cdr3_nt: TGCAGTGCCCCTCCGGCGGGGAGCACTGAAGCTTTCTTT
v_call: TRBV25-1; d_call: .; clone_size: few; j_call: TRBJ2-3; cdr3_aa: CATTPGAQYF; cdr3_nt: TGTGCCACTACCCCTGGGGCGCAGTATTTT
v_call: TRBV4-1; d_call: TRBD2; clone_size: many; j_call: TRBJ2-5; cdr3_aa: CASSQGWTRQETQYF; cdr3_nt: TGCGCCAGCAGCCAGGGCTGGACTAGACAAGAGACCCAGTACTTC
v_call: TRBV21-1; d_call: .; clone_size: few; j_call: TRBJ2-5; cdr3_aa: CASSNSPGQGLQETQYF; cdr3_nt: TGTGCCAGCAGCAACTCACCGGGACAGGGGCTCCAAGAGACCCAGTACTTC
v_call: TRBV20-1; d_call: TRBD1; clone_size: .; j_call: TRBJ1-6; cdr3_aa: CSAGTDSPLHF; cdr3_nt: TGCAGTGCCGGGACAGATTCACCCCTCCACTTT
v_call: TRBV4-1; d_call: TRBD2; clone_size: few; j_call: TRBJ2-1; cdr3_aa: CASSQGLAANEQFF; cdr3_nt: TGCGCCAGCAGCCAGGGACTAGCGGCCAATGAGCAGTTCTTC
v_call: TRBV5-5; d_call: .; clone_size: .; j_call: TRBJ1-1; cdr3_aa: CASMRAPLDTEAFF; cdr3_nt: TGTGCCAGCATGCGTGCCCCTCTGGACACTGAAGCTTTCTTT
v_call: TRBV12-3/TRBV12-4; d_call: TRBD1; clone_size: .; j_call: TRBJ1-6; cdr3_aa: CASRSGTVNSPLHF; cdr3_nt: TGTGCCAGCAGATCAGGGACAGTTAATTCACCCCTCCACTTT
v_call: TRBV20-1; d_call: TRBD1; clone_size: few; j_call: TRBJ1-2; cdr3_aa: CSALRGPPDGYTF; cdr3_nt: TGCAGTGCCCTTAGGGGGCCTCCTGATGGCTACACCTTC
v_call: TRBV27; d_call: .; clone_size: .; j_call: TRBJ2-3; cdr3_aa: CASRALTTDTQYF; cdr3_nt: TGTGCCAGCAGAGCGCTTACCACAGATACGCAGTATTTT
v_call: TRBV5-4; d_call: .; clone_size: few; j_call: TRBJ1-2; cdr3_aa: CASSFGWGAGVGSYTF; cdr3_nt: TGTGCCAGCAGCTTTGGATGGGGGGCTGGGGTTGGAAGCTACACCTTC
v_call: TRBV12-5; d_call: .; clone_size: .; j_call: TRBJ2-1; cdr3_aa: CASGFLLGQPSSYNEQFF; cdr3_nt: TGTGCTAGTGGTTTCCTCCTAGGACAGCCGAGCTCCTACAATGAGCAGTTCTTC
v_call: TRBV5-6; d_call: .; clone_size: .; j_call: TRBJ2-1; cdr3_aa: CASSSRGANEQFF; cdr3_nt: TGTGCCAGCAGCTCAAGGGGTGCCAATGAGCAGTTCTTC
v_call: TRBV6-1; d_call: .; clone_size: many; j_call: TRBJ1-3; cdr3_aa: CASSEQGGNTIYF; cdr3_nt: TGTGCCAGCAGTGAACAGGGTGGAAACACCATATATTTT
v_call: TRBV5-1; d_call: .; clone_size: few; j_call: TRBJ1-1; cdr3_aa: CASSAGTPNTEAFF; cdr3_nt: TGCGCCAGCAGCGCCGGGACACCGAACACTGAAGCTTTCTTT
v_call: TRBV7-2; d_call: .; clone_size: .; j_call: TRBJ1-1; cdr3_aa: CAGGGAMETEAFF; cdr3_nt: TGTGCAGGTGGGGGGGCCATGGAGACTGAAGCTTTCTTT
v_call: TRBV6-1; d_call: TRBD1; clone_size: few; j_call: TRBJ1-5; cdr3_aa: CASSAKGTGWGQPQHF; cdr3_nt: TGTGCCAGCAGTGCTAAGGGGACAGGGTGGGGACAGCCCCAGCATTTT
v_call: TRBV6-5; d_call: TRBD2; clone_size: few; j_call: TRBJ2-1; cdr3_aa: CASSYFPGTSGAYNEQFF; cdr3_nt: TGTGCCAGCAGTTACTTCCCCGGGACTAGCGGGGCTTACAATGAGCAGTTCTTC
v_call: TRBV7-2; d_call: .; clone_size: .; j_call: TRBJ2-5; cdr3_aa: CASSLNFGGGETQYF; cdr3_nt: TGTGCCAGCAGCTTAAATTTTGGAGGGGGGGAGACCCAGTACTTC
v_call: TRBV20-1; d_call: .; clone_size: few; j_call: TRBJ2-3; cdr3_aa: CSATRGPSTDTQYF; cdr3_nt: TGCAGTGCTACCAGGGGCCCTAGCACAGATACGCAGTATTTT
v_call: TRBV27; d_call: .; clone_size: few; j_call: TRBJ2-1; cdr3_aa: CASSSGMGLLSSYNEQFF; cdr3_nt: TGTGCCAGCAGTTCGGGGATGGGTCTCTTAAGCTCCTACAATGAGCAGTTCTTC
v_call: TRBV19; d_call: .; clone_size: .; j_call: TRBJ1-2; cdr3_aa: CASSPALYDYGYTF; cdr3_nt: TGTGCCAGTAGTCCGGCACTGTACGACTATGGCTACACCTTC
v_call: TRBV7-9; d_call: .; clone_size: .; j_call: TRBJ2-3; cdr3_aa: CASSWRGVADTQYF; cdr3_nt: TGTGCCAGCAGCTGGAGGGGAGTCGCAGATACGCAGTATTTT
v_call: TRBV12-3/TRBV12-4; d_call: TRBD1; clone_size: many; j_call: TRBJ1-2; cdr3_aa: CASSDGTGLNYGYTF; cdr3_nt: TGTGCCAGCAGTGACGGGACAGGCCTTAACTATGGCTACACCTTC
v_call: TRBV7-9; d_call: .; clone_size: few; j_call: TRBJ1-1; cdr3_aa: CASSLARLRVIYRQRNTEAFF; cdr3_nt: TGTGCCAGCAGCTTAGCGCGACTTCGGGTGATTTATCGACAGCGGAACACTGAAGCTTTCTTT
v_call: TRBV20-1; d_call: .; clone_size: many; j_call: TRBJ1-2; cdr3_aa: CSARDSGVYYTF; cdr3_nt: TGCAGTGCTAGAGATTCCGGGGTCTACTACACCTTC
v_call: TRBV6-6; d_call: TRBD1; clone_size: .; j_call: TRBJ1-2; cdr3_aa: CASRQRRDRDGYTF; cdr3_nt: TGTGCCAGCAGGCAACGCCGAGACAGGGATGGCTACACCTTC
v_call: TRBV5-1; d_call: .; clone_size: .; j_call: TRBJ2-3; cdr3_aa: CASSAGTLKSTDTQYF; cdr3_nt: TGCGCCAGCAGCGCCGGGACGCTTAAAAGCACAGATACGCAGTATTTT
v_call: TRBV12-3/TRBV12-4; d_call: .; clone_size: few; j_call: TRBJ2-2; cdr3_aa: CASSSRQNTGELFF; cdr3_nt: TGTGCCAGCAGTTCCCGACAGAACACCGGGGAGCTGTTTTTT
v_call: TRBV2; d_call: TRBD1; clone_size: .; j_call: TRBJ2-5; cdr3_aa: CASTQTGGQIETQYF; cdr3_nt: TGTGCCAGCACCCAGACAGGGGGCCAAATAGAGACCCAGTACTTC
v_call: TRBV7-6; d_call: .; clone_size: .; j_call: TRBJ2-1; cdr3_aa: CASSLAEKQQGSEQFF; cdr3_nt: TGTGCCAGCAGCTTAGCCGAGAAACAACAGGGTAGCGAGCAGTTCTTC
v_call: TRBV7-9; d_call: .; clone_size: few; j_call: TRBJ2-1; cdr3_aa: CASSLGVVGYNEQFF; cdr3_nt: TGTGCCAGCAGCTTAGGGGTCGTAGGGTACAATGAGCAGTTCTTC
v_call: TRBV9; d_call: .; clone_size: few; j_call: TRBJ2-3; cdr3_aa: CASSVLALLPTDTQYF; cdr3_nt: TGTGCCAGCAGCGTACTAGCGCTGCTTCCCACAGATACGCAGTATTTT
v_call: TRBV4-2; d_call: .; clone_size: few; j_call: TRBJ1-2; cdr3_aa: CASSQDSAGRKNGYTF; cdr3_nt: TGTGCCAGCAGCCAAGATTCGGCGGGTCGGAAGAATGGCTACACCTTC
v_call: TRBV19; d_call: .; clone_size: .; j_call: TRBJ1-5; cdr3_aa: CASSTQGETLYPQHF; cdr3_nt: TGTGCCAGTAGTACGCAAGGGGAGACGCTCTATCCCCAGCATTTT
v_call: TRBV7-8; d_call: TRBD2; clone_size: .; j_call: TRBJ2-2; cdr3_aa: CASSLAKRGNTGELFF; cdr3_nt: TGTGCCAGCAGCTTAGCGAAGCGGGGGAACACCGGGGAGCTGTTTTTT
v_call: TRBV9; d_call: TRBD1; clone_size: many; j_call: TRBJ1-1; cdr3_aa: CASSVGSPGGTEAFF; cdr3_nt: TGTGCCAGCAGCGTGGGGAGTCCAGGGGGGACTGAAGCTTTCTTT
v_call: TRBV3-1; d_call: .; clone_size: few; j_call: TRBJ2-7; cdr3_aa: CASSQVRTPSGQQYF; cdr3_nt: TGTGCCAGCAGCCAGGTCCGGACTCCATCGGGGCAGCAGTACTTC
v_call: TRBV10-2; d_call: .; clone_size: many; j_call: TRBJ1-2; cdr3_aa: CASSESRQGLGYTF; cdr3_nt: TGCGCCAGCAGTGAGTCGAGGCAGGGGCTCGGCTACACCTTC
v_call: TRBV6-2/TRBV6-3; d_call: .; clone_size: few; j_call: TRBJ2-2; cdr3_aa: CASSQQGSGELFF; cdr3_nt: TGTGCCAGCAGTCAACAGGGCTCCGGGGAGCTGTTTTTT
v_call: TRBV27; d_call: .; clone_size: few; j_call: TRBJ1-4; cdr3_aa: CASSLQGTEKLFF; cdr3_nt: TGTGCCAGCAGTTTACAGGGCACTGAAAAACTGTTTTTT
v_call: TRBV4-2; d_call: .; clone_size: .; j_call: TRBJ2-3; cdr3_aa: CASSQDRHDTQYF; cdr3_nt: TGTGCCAGCAGCCAAGATCGCCACGATACGCAGTATTTT
v_call: TRBV10-3; d_call: .; clone_size: .; j_call: TRBJ2-5; cdr3_aa: CAISTIPGLVGETQYF; cdr3_nt: TGTGCCATCAGCACCATCCCGGGGCTCGTGGGGGAGACCCAGTACTTC
v_call: TRBV3-1; d_call: .; clone_size: .; j_call: TRBJ1-1; cdr3_aa: CASSQSSISEAFF; cdr3_nt: TGTGCCAGCAGCCAATCCAGCATCAGTGAAGCTTTCTTT
v_call: TRBV4-3; d_call: .; clone_size: few; j_call: TRBJ1-1; cdr3_aa: CASSQDQDHEAFF; cdr3_nt: TGCGCCAGCAGCCAAGATCAAGACCATGAAGCTTTCTTT
v_call: TRBV5-5; d_call: .; clone_size: .; j_call: TRBJ2-1; cdr3_aa: CASTSGNFGANEQFF; cdr3_nt: TGTGCCAGCACCTCAGGTAATTTCGGGGCCAATGAGCAGTTCTTC
v_call: TRBV7-2; d_call: TRBD1; clone_size: many; j_call: TRBJ1-2; cdr3_aa: CASHAPGTGANYGYTF; cdr3_nt: TGTGCCAGCCATGCCCCCGGGACAGGAGCTAACTATGGCTACACCTTC
v_call: TRBV6-5; d_call: .; clone_size: .; j_call: TRBJ2-5; cdr3_aa: CASSYDTAETQYF; cdr3_nt: TGTGCCAGCAGTTACGATACGGCGGAGACCCAGTACTTC
v_call: TRBV7-8; d_call: .; clone_size: .; j_call: TRBJ1-5; cdr3_aa: CASSLNPGRGGRQPQHF; cdr3_nt: TGTGCCAGCAGCCTTAATCCGGGCCGCGGGGGGAGGCAGCCCCAGCATTTT